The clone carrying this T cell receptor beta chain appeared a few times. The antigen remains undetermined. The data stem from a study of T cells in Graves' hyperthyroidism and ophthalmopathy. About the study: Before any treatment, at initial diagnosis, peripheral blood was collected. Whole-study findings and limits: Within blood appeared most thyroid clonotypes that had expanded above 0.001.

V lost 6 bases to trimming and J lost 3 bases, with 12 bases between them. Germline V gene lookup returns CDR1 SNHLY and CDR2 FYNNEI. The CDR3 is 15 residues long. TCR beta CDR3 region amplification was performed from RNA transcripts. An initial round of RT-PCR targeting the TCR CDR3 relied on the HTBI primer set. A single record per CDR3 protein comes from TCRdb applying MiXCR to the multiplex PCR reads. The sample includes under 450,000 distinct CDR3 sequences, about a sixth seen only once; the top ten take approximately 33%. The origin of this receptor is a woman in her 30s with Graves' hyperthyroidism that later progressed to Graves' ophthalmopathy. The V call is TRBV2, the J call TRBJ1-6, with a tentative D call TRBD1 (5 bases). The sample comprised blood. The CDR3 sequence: CASRGPLDYNSPLHF. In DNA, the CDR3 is TGTGCCAGCAGGGGACCTCTGGACTATAATTCACCCCTCCACTTT.